This T cell receptor beta chain was found in a study of blood T cell repertoires in COVID-19. V was pared by 3 bases and J by 2 bases, with 13 bases between. Germline V gives CDR1 MGHDK, CDR2 SYGVNS. The CDR3 sequence is 15 residues long. Individuals aged 18 to 89 years were recruited from around 22 US areas. Grouping used clinical history reported by participants in a survey and questionnaire. The authors' processing: Reference gene primer amplification gave nucleated cell count estimates. Repertoires were generated with immunoSEQ multiplex PCR, while TCRdb's copy carries only in-frame clones and drops some. The DNA was the basis for D and trimming; V, J and clone size are from that table. The top ten clones hold just over 0.85% of a sample with under 450,000 clones, approximately 89% of them seen once.

The genes are TRBV25-1 and TRBJ1-1, with D perhaps matching TRBD1 (6 bases). The clonotype comes from a woman in her thirties or forties who had been exposed to COVID-19. The sample taken for sequencing was PBMCs or T cells enriched from blood (not recorded which). For the CDR3, the DNA is TGTGCCAGCAGTGATTCTGGGGGCCCCAACACTGAAGCTTTCTTT. Translation gives CASSDSGGPNTEAFF.